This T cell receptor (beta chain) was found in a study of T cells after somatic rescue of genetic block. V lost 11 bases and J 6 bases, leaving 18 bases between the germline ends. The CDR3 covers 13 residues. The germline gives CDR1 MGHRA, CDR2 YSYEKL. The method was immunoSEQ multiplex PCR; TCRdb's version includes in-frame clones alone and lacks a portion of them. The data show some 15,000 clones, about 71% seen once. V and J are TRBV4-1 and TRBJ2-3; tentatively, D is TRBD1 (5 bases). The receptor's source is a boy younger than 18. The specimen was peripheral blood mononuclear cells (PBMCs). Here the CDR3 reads CAVQTRKGDTQYF. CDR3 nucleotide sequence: TGCGCCGTCCAAACCAGGAAGGGGGATACGCAGTATTTT.